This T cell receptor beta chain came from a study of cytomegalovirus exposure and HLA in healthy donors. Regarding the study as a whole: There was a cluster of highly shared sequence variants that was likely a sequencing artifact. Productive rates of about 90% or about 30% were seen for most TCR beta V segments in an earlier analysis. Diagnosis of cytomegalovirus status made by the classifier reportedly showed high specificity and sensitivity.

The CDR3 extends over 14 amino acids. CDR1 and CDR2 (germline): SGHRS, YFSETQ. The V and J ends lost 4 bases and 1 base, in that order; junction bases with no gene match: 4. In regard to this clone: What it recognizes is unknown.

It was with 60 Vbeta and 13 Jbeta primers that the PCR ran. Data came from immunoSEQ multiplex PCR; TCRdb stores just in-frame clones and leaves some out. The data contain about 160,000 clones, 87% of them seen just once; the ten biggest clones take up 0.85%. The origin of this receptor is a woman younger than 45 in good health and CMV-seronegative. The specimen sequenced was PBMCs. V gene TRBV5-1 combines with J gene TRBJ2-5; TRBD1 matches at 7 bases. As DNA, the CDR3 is TGCGCCAGCAGCGTGGGACAGTTCCAAGAGACCCAGTACTTC. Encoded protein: CASSVGQFQETQYF.